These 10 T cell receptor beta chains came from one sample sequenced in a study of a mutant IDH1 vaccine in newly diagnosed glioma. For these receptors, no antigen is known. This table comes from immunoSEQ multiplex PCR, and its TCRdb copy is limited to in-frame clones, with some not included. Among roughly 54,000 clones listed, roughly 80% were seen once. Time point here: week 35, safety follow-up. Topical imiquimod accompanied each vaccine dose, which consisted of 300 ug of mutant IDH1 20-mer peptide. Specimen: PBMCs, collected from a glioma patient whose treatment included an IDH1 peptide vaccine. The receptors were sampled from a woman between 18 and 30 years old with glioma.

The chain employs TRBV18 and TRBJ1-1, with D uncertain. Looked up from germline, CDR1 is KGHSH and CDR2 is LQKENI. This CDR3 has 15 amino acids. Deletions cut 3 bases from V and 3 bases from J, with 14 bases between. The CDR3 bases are TGTGCCAGCTCACCGGATCCGGGTTGGGACACTGAAGCTTTCTTT. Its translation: CASSPDPGWDTEAFF.

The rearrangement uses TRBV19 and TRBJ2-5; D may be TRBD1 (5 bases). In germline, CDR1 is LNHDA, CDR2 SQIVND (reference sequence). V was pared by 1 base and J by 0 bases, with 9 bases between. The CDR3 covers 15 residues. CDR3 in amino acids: CASSIGGSYQETQYF. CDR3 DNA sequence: TGTGCCAGTAGTATAGGGGGCTCGTACCAAGAGACCCAGTACTTC.

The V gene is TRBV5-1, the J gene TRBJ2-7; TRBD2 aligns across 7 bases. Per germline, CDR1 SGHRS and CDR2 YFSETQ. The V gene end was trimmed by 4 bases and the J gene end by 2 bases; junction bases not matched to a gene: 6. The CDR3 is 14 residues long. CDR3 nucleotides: TGCGCCAGCAGCGACCCGGGAGGCACCTACGAGCAGTACTTC. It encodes CASSDPGGTYEQYF.

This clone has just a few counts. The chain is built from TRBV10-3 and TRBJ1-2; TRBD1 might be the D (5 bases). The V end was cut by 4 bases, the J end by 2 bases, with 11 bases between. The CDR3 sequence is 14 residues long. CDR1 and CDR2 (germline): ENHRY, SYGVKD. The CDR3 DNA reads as TGTGCCATCAGTGCGACAGCGAGCAACTATGGCTACACCTTC. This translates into CAISATASNYGYTF.

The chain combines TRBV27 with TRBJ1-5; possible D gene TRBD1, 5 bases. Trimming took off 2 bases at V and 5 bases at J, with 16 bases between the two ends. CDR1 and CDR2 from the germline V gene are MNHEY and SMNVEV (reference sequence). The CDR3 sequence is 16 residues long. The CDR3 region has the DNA TGTGCCAGCAGTTTAGTAGCAGGGTGGCTTGATCAGCCCCAGCATTTT. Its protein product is CASSLVAGWLDQPQHF.

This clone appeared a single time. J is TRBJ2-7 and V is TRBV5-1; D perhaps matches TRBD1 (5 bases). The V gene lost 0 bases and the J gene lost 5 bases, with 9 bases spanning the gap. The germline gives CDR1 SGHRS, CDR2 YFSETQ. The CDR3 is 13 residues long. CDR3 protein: CASSLVRVDEQYF. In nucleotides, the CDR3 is TGCGCCAGCAGCTTGGTCAGGGTGGACGAGCAGTACTTC.

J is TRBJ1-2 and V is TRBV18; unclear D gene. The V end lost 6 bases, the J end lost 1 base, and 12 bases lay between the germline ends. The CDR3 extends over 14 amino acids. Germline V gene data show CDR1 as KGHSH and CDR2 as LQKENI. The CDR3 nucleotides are TGTGCCAGCTCGTCCGGAGTAGATAACTATGGCTACACCTTC. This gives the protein CASSSGVDNYGYTF. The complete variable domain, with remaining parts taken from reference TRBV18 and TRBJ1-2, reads NAGVMQNPRHLVRRRGQEARLRCSPMKGHSHVYWYRQLPEEGLKFMVYLQKENIIDESGMPKERFSAEFPKEGPSILRIQQVVRGDSAAYFCASSSGVDNYGYTFGSGTRLTVV.

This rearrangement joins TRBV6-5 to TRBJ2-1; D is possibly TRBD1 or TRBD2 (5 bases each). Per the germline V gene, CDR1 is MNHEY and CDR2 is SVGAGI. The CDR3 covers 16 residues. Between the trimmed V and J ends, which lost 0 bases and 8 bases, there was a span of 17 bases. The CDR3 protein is CASSYSGTLRSDEQFF. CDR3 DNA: TGTGCCAGCAGTTACTCCGGGACCCTACGCTCTGATGAGCAGTTCTTC.

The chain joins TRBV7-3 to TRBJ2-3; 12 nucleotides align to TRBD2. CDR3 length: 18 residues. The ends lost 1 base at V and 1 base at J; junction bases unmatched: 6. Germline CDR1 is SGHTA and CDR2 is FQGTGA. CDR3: CASSLIGLAGNGTDTQYF. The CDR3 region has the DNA TGTGCCAGCAGCTTAATCGGACTAGCGGGGAACGGCACAGATACGCAGTATTTT.

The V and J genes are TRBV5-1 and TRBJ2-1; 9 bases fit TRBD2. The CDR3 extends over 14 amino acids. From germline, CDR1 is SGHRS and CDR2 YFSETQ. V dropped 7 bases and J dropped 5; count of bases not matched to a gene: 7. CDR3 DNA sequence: TGCGCCAGCTATAACCTAGCGGGAAACAATGAGCAGTTCTTC. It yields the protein CASYNLAGNNEQFF. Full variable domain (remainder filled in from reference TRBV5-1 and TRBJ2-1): KAGVTQTPRYLIKTRGQQVTLSCSPISGHRSVSWYQQTPGQGLQFLFEYFSETQRNKGNFPGRFSGRQFSNSRSEMNVSTLELGDSALYLCASYNLAGNNEQFFGPGTRLTVL.